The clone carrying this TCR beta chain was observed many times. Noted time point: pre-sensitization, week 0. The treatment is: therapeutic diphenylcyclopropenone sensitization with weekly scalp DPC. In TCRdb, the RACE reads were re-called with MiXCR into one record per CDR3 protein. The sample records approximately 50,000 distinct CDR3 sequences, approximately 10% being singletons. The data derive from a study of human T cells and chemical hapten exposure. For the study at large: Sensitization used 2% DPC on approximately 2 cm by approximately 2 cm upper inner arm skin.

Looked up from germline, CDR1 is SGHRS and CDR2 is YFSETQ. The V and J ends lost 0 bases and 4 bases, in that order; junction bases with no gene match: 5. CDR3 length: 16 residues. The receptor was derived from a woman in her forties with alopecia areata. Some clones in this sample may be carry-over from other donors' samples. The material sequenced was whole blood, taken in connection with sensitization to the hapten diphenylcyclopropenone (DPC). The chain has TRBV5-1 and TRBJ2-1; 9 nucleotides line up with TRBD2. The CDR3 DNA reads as TGCGCCAGCAGCTTGGGCGCGGGAGGGTCGTACAATGAGCAGTTCTTC. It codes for CASSLGAGGSYNEQFF.